These T cell receptor beta chains were read from a single sample in a study of tumour-infiltrating T cells in Burkitt lymphoma. Profiled with immunoSEQ multiplex PCR; TCRdb holds only in-frame clones, not every one. Of tens of thousands of clones listed, roughly 30% were seen once; the top ten hold about 3%. The sequenced sample was tumor tissue. These receptors came from a human donor with Burkitt lymphoma. The CDR3 runs from the conserved cysteine through the conserved F or W. Fields, in order: J gene, V gene, CDR3 length, D gene, clone size, CDR3 protein, CDR3 DNA. A D gene is named only where the DNA matches it firmly. For some rows the clone size is stated as once, few or many, or as a class when expanded; others skip it.

>TRBJ2-2|TRBV6-4|14|NA|medium-sized
CATRRREDTGELFF
TGTGCCACGAGGCGCAGGGAGGACACCGGGGAGCTGTTTTTT
>TRBJ1-1|TRBV5-1|13|NA|NA
CASSGRGDTEAFF
TGCGCCAGCAGCGGCAGGGGAGACACTGAAGCTTTCTTT
>TRBJ2-7|TRBV6-5|13|NA|NA
CASGQGGPYEQYF
TGTGCCAGCGGGCAGGGAGGCCCCTACGAGCAGTACTTC
>TRBJ2-2|TRBV27|14|NA|few
CASSGRWNTGELFF
TGTGCCAGCAGTGGGCGGTGGAACACCGGGGAGCTGTTTTTT
>TRBJ1-1|TRBV2|14|TRBD1|few
CASSGQGLNTEAFF
TGTGCCAGCAGCGGACAGGGGTTGAACACTGAAGCTTTCTTT
>TRBJ2-1|TRBV5-6|15|NA|few
CASRKLASRYNEQFF
TGTGCCAGCAGAAAACTAGCCTCACGGTACAATGAGCAGTTCTTC
>TRBJ1-2|TRBV7-9|14|TRBD1|NA
CASSQGQLNYGYTF
TGTGCCAGCAGCCAGGGACAGCTTAACTATGGCTACACCTTC
>TRBJ2-7|TRBV4-2|14|TRBD2|NA
CASSPGLAGSEQYF
TGTGCCAGCAGCCCGGGACTAGCGGGGAGCGAGCAGTACTTC
>TRBJ1-4|TRBV7-9|12|NA|few
CASSRERAKLFF
TGTGCCAGCAGCAGAGAGAGGGCGAAACTGTTTTTT
>TRBJ2-2|TRBV5-1|15|TRBD1|NA
CASSLEQGQTGELFF
TGCGCCAGCAGCTTGGAACAGGGACAGACCGGGGAGCTGTTTTTT
>TRBJ2-7|TRBV4-3|15|NA|few
CASSPGQSSSYEQYF
TGCGCCAGCAGCCCTGGACAGTCTAGCTCCTACGAGCAGTACTTC
>TRBJ2-5|TRBV29-1|12|NA|few
CSVISDFETQYF
TGCAGCGTTATCAGTGATTTTGAGACCCAGTACTTC
>TRBJ1-2|TRBV29-1|14|NA|NA
CSVEGADAQDGYTF
TGCAGCGTTGAAGGGGCGGATGCGCAGGACGGCTACACCTTC
>TRBJ1-4|TRBV2|15|TRBD1|NA
CASRTDRAVAEKLFF
TGTGCCAGCAGGACAGACAGGGCGGTCGCTGAAAAACTGTTTTTT
>TRBJ1-2|TRBV2|16|NA|few
CASSDGLAGGPGGYTF
TGTGCCAGCAGTGACGGATTGGCAGGCGGGCCGGGAGGCTACACCTTC
>TRBJ2-3|TRBV6-5|15|TRBD2|few
CASSPLASGGDTQYF
TGTGCCAGCAGTCCTCTAGCTAGCGGGGGAGATACGCAGTATTTT
>TRBJ1-2|TRBV15|18|TRBD1|few
CATSRPEPPGQGARGYTF
TGTGCCACCAGCAGACCAGAACCCCCGGGACAGGGGGCGCGCGGCTACACCTTC
>TRBJ1-1|TRBV27|13|NA|few
CASSSQTGTEAFF
TGTGCCAGCAGTTCCCAGACAGGTACTGAAGCTTTCTTT
>TRBJ2-3|TRBV7-2|14|TRBD2|NA
CASSFTSGADTQYF
TGTGCCAGCAGCTTCACTAGCGGGGCGGATACGCAGTATTTT
>TRBJ1-6|TRBV18|15|NA|few
CASSPAGALASPLHF
TGTGCCAGCTCACCAGCAGGGGCGCTGGCCTCACCCCTCCACTTT
>TRBJ2-5|TRBV5-6|14|TRBD2|few
CASHSGGSEETQYF
TGTGCCAGCCATAGCGGGGGCTCCGAAGAGACCCAGTACTTC
>TRBJ2-1|TRBV5-1|15|TRBD2|few
CASSLSGGLHNEQFF
TGCGCCAGCAGCTTGAGCGGGGGGCTCCACAATGAGCAGTTCTTC
>TRBJ2-1|TRBV5-1|15|NA|NA
CASSSSREKNSEQFF
TGCGCCAGCAGCTCCTCCCGGGAGAAAAATAGTGAGCAGTTCTTC
>TRBJ1-1|TRBV9|14|NA|NA
CASSGGSMNTEAFF
TGTGCCAGCAGCGGGGGCAGCATGAACACTGAAGCTTTCTTT
>TRBJ2-7|TRBV4-2|13|NA|NA
CASSQRIDYEQYF
TGTGCCAGCAGCCAAAGAATTGACTACGAGCAGTACTTC
>TRBJ2-6|TRBV9|17|NA|NA
CASSVVQGSSGANVLTF
TGTGCCAGCAGCGTAGTCCAGGGAAGCTCTGGGGCCAACGTCCTGACTTTC
>TRBJ2-7|TRBV23-1|14|NA|NA
CASSPTGHHYEQYF
TGCGCCAGCAGTCCTACGGGACACCACTACGAGCAGTACTTC
>TRBJ2-5|TRBV7-9|16|TRBD2|few
CASSRPSGGRQETQYF
TGTGCCAGCAGCCGCCCTAGCGGGGGGCGCCAAGAGACCCAGTACTTC
>TRBJ2-2|TRBV5-1|15|NA|NA
CASSLAQEYTGELFF
TGCGCCAGCAGCTTGGCCCAGGAGTACACCGGGGAGCTGTTTTTT
>TRBJ1-5|TRBV4-1|12|NA|few
CASSFPGQPQHF
TGCGCCAGCAGCTTTCCGGGGCAGCCCCAGCATTTT
>TRBJ2-3|TRBV5-6|14|NA|few
CASSLYSFTDTQYF
TGTGCCAGCAGCTTGTACAGTTTCACAGATACGCAGTATTTT
>TRBJ1-5|TRBV29-1|14|TRBD1|few
CSVVFGTGDQPQHF
TGCAGCGTTGTCTTTGGGACAGGGGATCAACCCCAGCATTTT
>TRBJ2-3|TRBV7-7|14|TRBD2|NA
CASSPYTSDGTQYF
TGTGCCAGCAGCCCCTACACTAGCGACGGGACGCAGTATTTT
>TRBJ2-5|TRBV10-3|12|TRBD2|NA
CATAGGRETQYF
TGTGCCACCGCGGGGGGGCGGGAGACCCAGTACTTC